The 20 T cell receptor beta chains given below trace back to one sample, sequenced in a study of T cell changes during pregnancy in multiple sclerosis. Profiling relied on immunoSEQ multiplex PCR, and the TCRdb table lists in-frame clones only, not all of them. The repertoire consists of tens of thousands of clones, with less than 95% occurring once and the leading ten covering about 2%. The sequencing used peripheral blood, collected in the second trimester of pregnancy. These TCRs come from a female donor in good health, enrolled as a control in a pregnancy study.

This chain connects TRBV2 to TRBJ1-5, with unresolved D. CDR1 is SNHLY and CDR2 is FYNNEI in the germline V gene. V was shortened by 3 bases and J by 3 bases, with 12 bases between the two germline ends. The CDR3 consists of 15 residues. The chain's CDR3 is CASSDLAEYNQPQHF. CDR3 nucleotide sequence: TGTGCCAGCAGTGATCTTGCGGAATACAATCAGCCCCAGCATTTT.

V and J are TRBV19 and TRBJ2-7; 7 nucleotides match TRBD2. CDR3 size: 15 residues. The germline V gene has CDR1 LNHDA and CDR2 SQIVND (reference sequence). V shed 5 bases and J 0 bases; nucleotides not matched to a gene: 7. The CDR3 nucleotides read TGTGCCAGTAGTCCAAGCGGGGAGAGCTCCTACGAGCAGTACTTC. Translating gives CASSPSGESSYEQYF.

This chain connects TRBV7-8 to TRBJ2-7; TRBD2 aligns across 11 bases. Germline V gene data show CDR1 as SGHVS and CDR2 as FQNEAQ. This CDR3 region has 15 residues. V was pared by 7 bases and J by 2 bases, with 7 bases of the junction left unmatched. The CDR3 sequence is CASTAVAGGPYEQYF. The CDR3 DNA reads TGTGCCAGCACTGCAGTAGCGGGAGGGCCCTACGAGCAGTACTTC.

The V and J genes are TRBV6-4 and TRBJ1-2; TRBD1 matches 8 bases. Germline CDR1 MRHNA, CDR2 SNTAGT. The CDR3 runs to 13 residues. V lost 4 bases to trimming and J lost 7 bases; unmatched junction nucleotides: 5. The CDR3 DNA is TGTGCCAGCAGTGTCGGACAGGGACGTGGCTACACCTTC. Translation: CASSVGQGRGYTF.

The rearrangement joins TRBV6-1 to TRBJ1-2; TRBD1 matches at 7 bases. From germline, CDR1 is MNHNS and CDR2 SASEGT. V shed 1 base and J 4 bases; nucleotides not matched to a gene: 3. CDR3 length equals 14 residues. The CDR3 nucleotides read TGTGCCAGCAGTGAAGGACAGGGATTCTATGGCTACACCTTC. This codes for CASSEGQGFYGYTF.

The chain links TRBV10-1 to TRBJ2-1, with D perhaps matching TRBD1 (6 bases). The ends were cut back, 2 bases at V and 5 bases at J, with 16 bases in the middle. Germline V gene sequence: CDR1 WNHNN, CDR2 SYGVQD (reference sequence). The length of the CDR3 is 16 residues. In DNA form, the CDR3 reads TGCGCCAGCAGTGAGGGTCTCGTCAGGGACAACAATGAGCAGTTCTTC. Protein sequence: CASSEGLVRDNNEQFF.

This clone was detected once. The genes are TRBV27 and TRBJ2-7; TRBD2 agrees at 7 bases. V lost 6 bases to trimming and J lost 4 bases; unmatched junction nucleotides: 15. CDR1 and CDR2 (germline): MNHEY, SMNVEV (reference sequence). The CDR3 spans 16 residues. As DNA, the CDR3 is TGTGCCAGCAGGAGGGAGGGTGGATCGTTTATATACGAGCAGTACTTC. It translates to CASRREGGSFIYEQYF.

The CDR3 region is CASSSSSGGYEQYF. DNA of the CDR3: TGTGCCAGCAGCTCCTCTAGCGGGGGGTACGAGCAGTACTTC. The rearrangement uses TRBV7-6 and TRBJ2-7, with 11 bases aligning to TRBD2. The CDR3 runs to 14 residues. The V and J ends lost 4 bases and 4 bases, in that order; junction bases with no gene match: 3. The germline V gene has CDR1 SGHVS and CDR2 FNYEAQ.

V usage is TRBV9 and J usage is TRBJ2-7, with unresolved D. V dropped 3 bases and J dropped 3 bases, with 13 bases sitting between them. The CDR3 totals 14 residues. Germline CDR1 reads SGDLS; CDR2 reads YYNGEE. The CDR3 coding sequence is TGTGCCAGCAGCGCGGTATCAGACTTCTACGAGCAGTACTTC. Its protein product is CASSAVSDFYEQYF.

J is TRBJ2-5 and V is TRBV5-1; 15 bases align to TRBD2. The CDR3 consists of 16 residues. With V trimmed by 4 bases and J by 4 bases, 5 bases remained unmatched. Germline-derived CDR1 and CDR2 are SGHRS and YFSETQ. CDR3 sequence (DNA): TGCGCCAGCAGCGCGGGACTAGCGGGGGGAATAGAGACCCAGTACTTC. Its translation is CASSAGLAGGIETQYF.

The CDR3 DNA reads TGTGCCAGCACCCGAGGGATGAACACTGAAGCTTTCTTT. It yields the protein CASTRGMNTEAFF. The chain uses TRBV6-5 and TRBJ1-1; no firm D call. With 7 bases removed from V and 0 bases from J, the gap between germline ends came to 9 bases. CDR1 is MNHEY, CDR2 SVGAGI, per germline. The CDR3 runs to 13 residues.

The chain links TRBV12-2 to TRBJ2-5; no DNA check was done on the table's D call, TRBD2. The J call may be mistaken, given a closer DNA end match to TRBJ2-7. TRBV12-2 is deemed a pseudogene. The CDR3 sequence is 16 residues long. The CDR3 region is CASRFHELADTYEQYF. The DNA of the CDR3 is TGTGCAAGTCGCTTTCATGAACTAGCGGACACTTACGAGCAGTACTTC.

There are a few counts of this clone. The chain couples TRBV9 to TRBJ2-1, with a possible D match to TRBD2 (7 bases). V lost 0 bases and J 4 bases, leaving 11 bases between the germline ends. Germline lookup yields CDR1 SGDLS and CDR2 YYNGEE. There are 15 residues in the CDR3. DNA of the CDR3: TGTGCCAGCAGCGTAGGTGCGGGGGCTTACAATGAGCAGTTCTTC. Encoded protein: CASSVGAGAYNEQFF.

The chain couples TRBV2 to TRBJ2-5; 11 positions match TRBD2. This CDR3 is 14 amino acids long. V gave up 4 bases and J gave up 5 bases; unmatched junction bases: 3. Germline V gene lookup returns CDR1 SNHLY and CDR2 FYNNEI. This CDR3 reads CASSGGLADETQYF. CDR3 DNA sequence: TGTGCCAGCAGTGGGGGACTAGCGGACGAGACCCAGTACTTC.

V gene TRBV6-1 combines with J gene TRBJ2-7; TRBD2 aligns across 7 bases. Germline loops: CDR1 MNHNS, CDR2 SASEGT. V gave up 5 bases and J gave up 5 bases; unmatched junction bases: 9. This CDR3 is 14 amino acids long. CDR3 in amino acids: CASSLPGGLNEQYF. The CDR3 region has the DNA TGTGCCAGCAGTCTGCCCGGGGGGTTGAACGAGCAGTACTTC.

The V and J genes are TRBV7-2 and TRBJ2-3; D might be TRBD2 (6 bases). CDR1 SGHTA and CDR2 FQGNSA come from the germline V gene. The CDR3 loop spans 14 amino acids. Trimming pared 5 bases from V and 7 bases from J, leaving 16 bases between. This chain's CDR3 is CASSGTSSTHTQYF. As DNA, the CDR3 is TGTGCCAGCAGCGGAACTAGCTCCACTCATACGCAGTATTTT.

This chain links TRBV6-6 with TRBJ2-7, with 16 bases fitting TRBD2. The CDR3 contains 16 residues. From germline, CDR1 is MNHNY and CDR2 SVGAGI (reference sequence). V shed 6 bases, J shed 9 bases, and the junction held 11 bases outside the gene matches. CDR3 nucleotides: TGTGCCAGCAGCCTGGGGACTAGCGGGAGGGCCGCGAGGCAGTACTTC. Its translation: CASSLGTSGRAARQYF.

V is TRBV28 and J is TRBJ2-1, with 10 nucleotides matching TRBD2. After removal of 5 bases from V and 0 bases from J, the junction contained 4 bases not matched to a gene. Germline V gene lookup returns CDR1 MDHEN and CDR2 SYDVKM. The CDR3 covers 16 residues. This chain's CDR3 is CASSGASGSSYNEQFF. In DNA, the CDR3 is TGTGCCAGCAGTGGAGCTAGCGGGAGCTCCTACAATGAGCAGTTCTTC.

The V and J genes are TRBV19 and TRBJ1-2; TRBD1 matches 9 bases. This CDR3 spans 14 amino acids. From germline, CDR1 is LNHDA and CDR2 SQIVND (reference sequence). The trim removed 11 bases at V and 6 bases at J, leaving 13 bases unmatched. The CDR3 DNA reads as TGTGCCGGTAATCTAGCCGGGGACAGGGATGGCTACACCTTC. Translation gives CAGNLAGDRDGYTF.

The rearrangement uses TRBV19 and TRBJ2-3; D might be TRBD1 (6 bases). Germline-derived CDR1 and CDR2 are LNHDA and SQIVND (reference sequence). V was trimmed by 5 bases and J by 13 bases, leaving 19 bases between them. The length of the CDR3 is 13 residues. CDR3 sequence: CASSGENRVLEYF. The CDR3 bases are TGTGCCAGTAGTGGAGAAAACAGGGTTCTCGAGTATTTT.